Listed below are T cell receptor beta chains from one sample, sequenced in a study of cytomegalovirus exposure and HLA in healthy donors. Only in-frame clones appear in the TCRdb table, and some are missing; sequencing was by immunoSEQ multiplex PCR. The repertoire holds roughly 100,000 clones, with around 79% as singletons. The sequenced sample consisted of PBMCs. The source is a middle-aged man in good health and CMV-seropositive. CDR3s include the opening cysteine and the closing phenylalanine or tryptophan.

j_gene,v_gene,CDR3aa
TRBJ2-5,TRBV4-2,CASSPGQREETQYF
TRBJ1-2,TRBV4-2,CASSQATGGSYGYTF
TRBJ2-1,TRBV27,CASRETGLGYNEQFF
TRBJ2-4,TRBV9,CASSTSGQTLNTKNIQYF
TRBJ1-3,TRBV28,CASSLGAVSNTIYF
TRBJ2-7,TRBV5-1,CASSGTSSYEQYF
TRBJ2-1,TRBV6-1,CASSEPGLAGGGDEQFF
TRBJ2-7,TRBV4-1,CASSQAPLAGVDEQYF
TRBJ2-5,TRBV2,CASSVGGAGETQYF
TRBJ2-3,TRBV25-1,CASSLGREADTQYF
TRBJ2-7,TRBV27,CASSLSRHLEQYF
TRBJ2-7,TRBV19,CASSSPGLGAEQYF
TRBJ1-3,TRBV18,CASSPPGHNSGNTIYF
TRBJ2-1,TRBV7-9,CASSLGGGSYNEQFF
TRBJ1-1,TRBV4-1,CASSQDLWGANTEAFF
TRBJ2-7,TRBV2,CASRGARGPLYEQYF
TRBJ2-7,TRBV6-5,CASSPLYEQYF
TRBJ2-1,TRBV29-1,CSVEGGPFISYNEQFF
TRBJ1-4,TRBV18,CASSPNDRGDGGKLFF
TRBJ2-7,TRBV5-1,CASSPGGAGDYEQYF
TRBJ1-1,TRBV19,CASRWGGNTEAFF
TRBJ1-2,TRBV27,CASSPPGQLLYGYTF
TRBJ2-5,TRBV7-9,CSSSLEGVGAYQETQYF
TRBJ2-7,TRBV7-9,CASSYTGDEQYF
TRBJ2-3,TRBV2,CASSDPSGRRRDTQYF
TRBJ1-1,TRBV19,CASSIDPRAHAGAFF
TRBJ2-2,TRBV6-1,CASSGTADTGELFF
NA,TRBV7-9,CASRPGGGGSEQYF
TRBJ1-1,TRBV28,CASRWGGGSNTEAFF
TRBJ2-2,TRBV6-5,CASRAGTSRAGELFF
TRBJ2-5,TRBV15,CATSTIRNRDRNLQETQYF
TRBJ2-7,TRBV28,CASSLGGSNFYEQYF
TRBJ2-7,TRBV7-2,CASSSTSGRYEQYF
TRBJ1-2,TRBV19,CASSVGLRENYGYTF